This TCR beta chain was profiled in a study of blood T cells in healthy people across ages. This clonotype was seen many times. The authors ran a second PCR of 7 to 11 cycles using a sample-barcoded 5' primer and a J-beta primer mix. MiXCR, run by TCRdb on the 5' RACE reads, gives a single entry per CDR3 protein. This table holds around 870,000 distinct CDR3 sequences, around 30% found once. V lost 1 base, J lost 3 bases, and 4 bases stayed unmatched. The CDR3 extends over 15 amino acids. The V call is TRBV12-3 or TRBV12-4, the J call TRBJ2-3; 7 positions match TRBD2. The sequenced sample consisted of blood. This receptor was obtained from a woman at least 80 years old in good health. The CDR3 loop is CASSLVGGMTDTQYF. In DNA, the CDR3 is TGTGCCAGCAGTTTAGTGGGGGGGATGACAGATACGCAGTATTTT.